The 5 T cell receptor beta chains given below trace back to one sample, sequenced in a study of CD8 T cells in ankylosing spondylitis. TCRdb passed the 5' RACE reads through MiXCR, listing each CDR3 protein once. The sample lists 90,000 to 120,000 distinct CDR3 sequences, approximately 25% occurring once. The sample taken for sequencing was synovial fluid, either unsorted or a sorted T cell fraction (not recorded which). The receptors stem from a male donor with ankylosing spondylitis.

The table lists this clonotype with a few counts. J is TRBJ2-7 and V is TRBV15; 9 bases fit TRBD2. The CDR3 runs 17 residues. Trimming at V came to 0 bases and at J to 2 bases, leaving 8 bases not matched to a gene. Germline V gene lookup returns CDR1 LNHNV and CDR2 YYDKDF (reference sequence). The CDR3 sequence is CATSRDTPGGRAYEQYF. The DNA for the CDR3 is TGTGCCACCAGCAGAGATACCCCAGGCGGGAGGGCCTACGAGCAGTACTTC. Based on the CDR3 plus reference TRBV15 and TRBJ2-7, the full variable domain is DAMVIQNPRYQVTQFGKPVTLSCSQTLNHNVMYWYQQKSSQAPKLLFHYYDKDFNNEADTPDNFQSRRPNTSFCFLDIRSPGLGDTAMYLCATSRDTPGGRAYEQYFGPGTRLTVT.

This CDR3 is CASSLGGDVNEQYF. In nucleotides, the CDR3 is TGTGCCAGCAGCTTGGGGGGCGACGTAAACGAGCAGTACTTC. The chain has TRBV5-4 and TRBJ2-7; perhaps TRBD1 as D (5 bases). V lost 0 bases and J lost 5, with 12 bases in between. CDR1 and CDR2 from the germline V gene are SGHNT and YYREEE (reference sequence). CDR3 length: 14 residues.

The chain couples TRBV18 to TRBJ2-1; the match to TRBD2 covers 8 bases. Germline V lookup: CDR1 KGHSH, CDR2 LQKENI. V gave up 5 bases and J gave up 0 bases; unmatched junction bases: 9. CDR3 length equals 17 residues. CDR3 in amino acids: CASSDSLAGASYNEQFF. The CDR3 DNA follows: TGTGCCAGCTCAGATTCGCTAGCGGGCGCCTCCTACAATGAGCAGTTCTTC.

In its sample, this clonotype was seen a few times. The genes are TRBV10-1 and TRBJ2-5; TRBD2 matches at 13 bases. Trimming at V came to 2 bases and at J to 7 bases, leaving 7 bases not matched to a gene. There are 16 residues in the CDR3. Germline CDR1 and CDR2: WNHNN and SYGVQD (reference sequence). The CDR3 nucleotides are TGCGCCAGCAGTGAGCTCGGGACTAGCGGGAAAGGGACCCAGTACTTC. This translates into CASSELGTSGKGTQYF.

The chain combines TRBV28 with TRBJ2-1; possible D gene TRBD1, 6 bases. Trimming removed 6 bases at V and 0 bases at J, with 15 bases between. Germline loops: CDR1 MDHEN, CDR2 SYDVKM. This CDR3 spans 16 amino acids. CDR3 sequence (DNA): TGTGCCAGCAGGGGGGACACAAAGTCCTCCTACAATGAGCAGTTCTTC. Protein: CASRGDTKSSYNEQFF.